Sequencing of this T cell receptor (beta chain) was carried out in a study of beta chain features in type 1 diabetes. General study points: TCRB CDR3s from Type 1 diabetes patients were moderately but significantly shorter in all four CD4+ subsets.

This CDR3 region has 14 residues. Trimming stripped 11 bases from V and 6 bases from J, with 20 bases between. CDR1 is MDHEN, CDR2 SYDVKM, per germline. With regard to this clone: Its target is unknown.

Sequenced material consisted of expressed TCRB transcripts (all of the isolated RNA was reverse transcribed). Assay used: immunoSEQ multiplex PCR; TCRdb lists only in-frame clones, some missing. The sample contains roughly 400,000 clones, over 8.5% of which appear only once. V gene TRBV28 combines with J gene TRBJ1-5; D not resolved. This TCR was sampled from a man aged 25 to 40 with type 1 diabetes. The specimen sequenced was central memory CD4+ T cells from blood. The CDR3 nucleotides read TGTGCCGGTACAGTATCCCACGCGCGTCAGCCCCAGCATTTT. It encodes CAGTVSHARQPQHF.